The present entry profiles one T cell receptor (beta chain) with its context. Its antigen is as yet unknown. TCRdb called the reads again in MiXCR, with one record for every CDR3 protein. The sample lists roughly 60,000 distinct CDR3 sequences; 60% to 80% were seen once. This sample was included in a study of type 1 regulatory T cells. V was shortened by 5 bases and J by 7 bases, with 18 bases between the two germline ends. Per the germline V gene, CDR1 is SGHVS and CDR2 is FNYEAQ. The CDR3 is 15 residues long. Input material: cultured non-Tr1 T cells, either the whole culture or a sorted T cell fraction (not recorded which). The clonotype was recovered from a human donor in good health. The chain employs TRBV7-6 and TRBJ2-4, with a possible D match to TRBD1 (7 bases). The CDR3 coding sequence is TGTGCCAGCAGCACAGGGGTGCAGGGGAGGAACATTCAGTACTTC. It is translated as CASSTGVQGRNIQYF.